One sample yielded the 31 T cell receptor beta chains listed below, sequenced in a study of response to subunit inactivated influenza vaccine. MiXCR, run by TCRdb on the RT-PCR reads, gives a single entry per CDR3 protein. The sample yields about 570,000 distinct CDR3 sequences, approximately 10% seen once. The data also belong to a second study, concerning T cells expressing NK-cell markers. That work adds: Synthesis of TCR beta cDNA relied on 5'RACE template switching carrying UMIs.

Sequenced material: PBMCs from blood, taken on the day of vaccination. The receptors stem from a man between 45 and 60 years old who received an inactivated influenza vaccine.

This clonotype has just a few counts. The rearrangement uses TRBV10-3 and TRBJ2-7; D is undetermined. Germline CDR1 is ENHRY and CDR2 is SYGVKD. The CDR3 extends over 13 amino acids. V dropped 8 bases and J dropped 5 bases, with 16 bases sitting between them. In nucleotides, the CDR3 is TGTGCCATCGCACCGTCCGAAGCCCACGAGCAGTACTTC. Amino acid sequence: CAIAPSEAHEQYF.

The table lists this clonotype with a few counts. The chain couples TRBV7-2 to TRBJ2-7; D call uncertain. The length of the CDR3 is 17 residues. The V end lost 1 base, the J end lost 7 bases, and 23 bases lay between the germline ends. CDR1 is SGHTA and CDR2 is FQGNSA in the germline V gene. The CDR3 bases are TGTGCCAGCAGCTTAGTTATCTTAGGCAGGCCCCCTTTGGAGCAGTACTTC. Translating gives CASSLVILGRPPLEQYF.

The CDR3 nucleotides read TGTGCCAGCAGCTTACTAGCCCCGGTAAATGAGCAGTTCTTC. Its protein is CASSLLAPVNEQFF. The genes are TRBV7-2 and TRBJ2-1; tentative D call: TRBD2 (5 bases). Germline V CDR1 and CDR2: SGHTA, FQGNSA. V gave up 2 bases and J gave up 7 bases, with 12 bases separating them. The CDR3 loop spans 14 amino acids.

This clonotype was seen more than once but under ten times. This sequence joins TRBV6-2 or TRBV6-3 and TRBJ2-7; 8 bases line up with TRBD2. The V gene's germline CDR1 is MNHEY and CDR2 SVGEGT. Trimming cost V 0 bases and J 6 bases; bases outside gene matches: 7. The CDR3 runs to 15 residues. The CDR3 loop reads CASSYSTSGRTEQYF. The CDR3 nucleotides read TGTGCCAGCAGTTACTCGACCAGCGGGAGAACCGAGCAGTACTTC.

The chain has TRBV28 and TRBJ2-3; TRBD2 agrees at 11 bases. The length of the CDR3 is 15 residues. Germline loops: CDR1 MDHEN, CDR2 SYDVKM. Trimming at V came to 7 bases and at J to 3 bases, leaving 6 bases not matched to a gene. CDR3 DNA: TGTGCCAGCACCCTTACTAGCGGGAGTACAGATACGCAGTATTTT. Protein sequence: CASTLTSGSTDTQYF.

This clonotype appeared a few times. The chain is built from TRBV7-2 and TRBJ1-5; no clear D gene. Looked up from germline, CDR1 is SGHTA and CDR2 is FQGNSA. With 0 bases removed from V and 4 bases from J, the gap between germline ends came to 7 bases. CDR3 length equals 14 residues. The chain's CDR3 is CASSLAFSNQPQHF. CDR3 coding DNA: TGTGCCAGCAGCTTAGCGTTCAGTAATCAGCCCCAGCATTTT.

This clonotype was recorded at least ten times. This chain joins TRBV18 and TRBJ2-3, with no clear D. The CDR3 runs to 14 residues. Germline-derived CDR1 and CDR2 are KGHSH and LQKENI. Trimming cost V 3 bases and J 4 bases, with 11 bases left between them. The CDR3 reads CASSPNTRADTQYF. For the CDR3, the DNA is TGTGCCAGCTCACCTAACACTCGCGCAGATACGCAGTATTTT. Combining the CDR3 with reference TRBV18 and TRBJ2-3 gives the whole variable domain NAGVMQNPRHLVRRRGQEARLRCSPMKGHSHVYWYRQLPEEGLKFMVYLQKENIIDESGMPKERFSAEFPKEGPSILRIQQVVRGDSAAYFCASSPNTRADTQYFGPGTRLTVL.

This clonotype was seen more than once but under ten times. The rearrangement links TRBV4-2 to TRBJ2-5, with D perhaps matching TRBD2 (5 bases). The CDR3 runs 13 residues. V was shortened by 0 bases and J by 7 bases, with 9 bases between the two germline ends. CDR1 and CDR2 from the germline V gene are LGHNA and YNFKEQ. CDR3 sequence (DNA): TGTGCCAGCAGCCAAGACCAGAGCGGGACCCAGTACTTC. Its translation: CASSQDQSGTQYF.

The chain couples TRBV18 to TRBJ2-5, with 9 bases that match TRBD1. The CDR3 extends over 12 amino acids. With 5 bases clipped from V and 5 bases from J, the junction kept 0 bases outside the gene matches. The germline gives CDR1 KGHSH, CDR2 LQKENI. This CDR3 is CASSDRGETQYF. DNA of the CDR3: TGTGCCAGCTCAGACAGGGGGGAGACCCAGTACTTC. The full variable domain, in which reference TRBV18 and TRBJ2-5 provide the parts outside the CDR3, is NAGVMQNPRHLVRRRGQEARLRCSPMKGHSHVYWYRQLPEEGLKFMVYLQKENIIDESGMPKERFSAEFPKEGPSILRIQQVVRGDSAAYFCASSDRGETQYFGPGTRLLVL.

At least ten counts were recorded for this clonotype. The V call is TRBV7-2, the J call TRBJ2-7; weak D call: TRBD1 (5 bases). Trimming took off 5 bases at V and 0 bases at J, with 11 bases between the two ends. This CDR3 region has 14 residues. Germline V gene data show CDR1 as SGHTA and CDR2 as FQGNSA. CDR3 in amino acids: CASSPRTFSYEQYF. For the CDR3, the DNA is TGTGCCAGCAGCCCGAGGACATTCTCCTACGAGCAGTACTTC.

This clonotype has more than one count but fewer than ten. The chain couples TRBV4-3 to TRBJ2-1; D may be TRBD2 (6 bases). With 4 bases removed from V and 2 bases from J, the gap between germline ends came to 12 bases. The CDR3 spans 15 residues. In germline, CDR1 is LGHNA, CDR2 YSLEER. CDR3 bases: TGCGCCAGCAGCCGCACCCGGGGGACCTACAATGAGCAGTTCTTC. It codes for CASSRTRGTYNEQFF.

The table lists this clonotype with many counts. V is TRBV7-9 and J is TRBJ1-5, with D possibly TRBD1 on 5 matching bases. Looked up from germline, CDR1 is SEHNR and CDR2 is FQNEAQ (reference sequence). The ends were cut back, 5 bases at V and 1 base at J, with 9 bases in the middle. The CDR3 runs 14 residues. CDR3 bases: TGTGCCAGCAGCCCGAGGGACAGCAATCAGCCCCAGCATTTT. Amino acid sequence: CASSPRDSNQPQHF.

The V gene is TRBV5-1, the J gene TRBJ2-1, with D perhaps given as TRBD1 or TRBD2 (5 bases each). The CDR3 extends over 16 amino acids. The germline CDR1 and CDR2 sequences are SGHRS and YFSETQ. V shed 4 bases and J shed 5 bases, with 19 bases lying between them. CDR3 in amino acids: CASSQGSGTDDNEQFF. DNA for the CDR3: TGCGCCAGCAGCCAGGGTTCCGGGACGGATGACAATGAGCAGTTCTTC.

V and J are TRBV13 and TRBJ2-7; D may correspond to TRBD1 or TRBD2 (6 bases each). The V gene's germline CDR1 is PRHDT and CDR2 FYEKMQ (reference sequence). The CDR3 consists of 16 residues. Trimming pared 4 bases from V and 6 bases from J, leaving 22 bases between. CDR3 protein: CASSYGGSTITGEQYF. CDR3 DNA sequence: TGTGCCAGCAGCTACGGGGGCAGTACGATAACGGGCGAGCAGTACTTC.

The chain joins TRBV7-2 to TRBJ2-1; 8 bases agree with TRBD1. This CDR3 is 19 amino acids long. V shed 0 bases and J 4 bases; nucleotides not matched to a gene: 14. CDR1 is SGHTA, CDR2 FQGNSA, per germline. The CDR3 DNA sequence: TGTGCCAGCAGCTTAGCTGGGTGGTTTGGACAGGGAAAATACAATGAGCAGTTCTTC. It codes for CASSLAGWFGQGKYNEQFF.

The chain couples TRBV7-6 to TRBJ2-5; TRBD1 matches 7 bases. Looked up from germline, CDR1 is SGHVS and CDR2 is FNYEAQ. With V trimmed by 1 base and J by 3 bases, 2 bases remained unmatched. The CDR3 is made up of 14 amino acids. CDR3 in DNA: TGTGCCAGCAGCTTAGACAGGGGTGAAGAGACCCAGTACTTC. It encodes CASSLDRGEETQYF.

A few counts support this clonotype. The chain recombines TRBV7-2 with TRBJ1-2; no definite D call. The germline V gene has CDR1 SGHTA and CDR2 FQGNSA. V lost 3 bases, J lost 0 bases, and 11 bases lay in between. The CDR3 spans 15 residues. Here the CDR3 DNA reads TGTGCCAGCAGCTTCTCAGGAGAAGCTAACTATGGCTACACCTTC. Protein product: CASSFSGEANYGYTF. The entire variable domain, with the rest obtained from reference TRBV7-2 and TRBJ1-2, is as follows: GAGVSQSPSNKVTEKGKDVELRCDPISGHTALYWYRQSLGQGLEFLIYFQGNSAPDKSGLPSDRFSAERTGGSVSTLTIQRTQQEDSAVYLCASSFSGEANYGYTFGSGTRLTVV.

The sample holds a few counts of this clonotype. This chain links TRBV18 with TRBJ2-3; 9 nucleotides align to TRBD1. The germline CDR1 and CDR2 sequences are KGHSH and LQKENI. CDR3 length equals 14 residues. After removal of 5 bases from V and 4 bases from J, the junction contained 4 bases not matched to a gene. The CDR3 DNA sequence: TGTGCCAGCTCAATACAGGGGGCCTCAGATACGCAGTATTTT. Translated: CASSIQGASDTQYF.

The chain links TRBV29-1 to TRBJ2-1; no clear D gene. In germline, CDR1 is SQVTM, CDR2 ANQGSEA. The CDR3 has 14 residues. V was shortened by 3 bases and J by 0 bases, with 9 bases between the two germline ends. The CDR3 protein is CSVEGRYSYNEQFF. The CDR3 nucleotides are TGCAGCGTTGAGGGCAGATACTCCTACAATGAGCAGTTCTTC.

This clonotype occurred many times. CDR3 DNA sequence: TGTGCCAGCATCCCCCTAAAGTGGACAGGGCAAGAGACCCAGTACTTC. It encodes CASIPLKWTGQETQYF. The V call is TRBV7-9, the J call TRBJ2-5; TRBD1 aligns across 8 bases. V lost 7 bases, J lost 2 bases, and 12 bases stayed unmatched. The germline gives CDR1 SEHNR, CDR2 FQNEAQ (reference sequence). The CDR3 has 16 residues.

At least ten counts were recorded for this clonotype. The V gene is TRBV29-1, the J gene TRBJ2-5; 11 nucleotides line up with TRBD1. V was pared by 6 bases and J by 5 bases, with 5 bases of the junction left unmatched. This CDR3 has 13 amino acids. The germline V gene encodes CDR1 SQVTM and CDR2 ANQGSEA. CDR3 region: CSVGTGGRETQYF. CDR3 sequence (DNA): TGCAGCGTCGGGACAGGGGGTCGGGAGACCCAGTACTTC.

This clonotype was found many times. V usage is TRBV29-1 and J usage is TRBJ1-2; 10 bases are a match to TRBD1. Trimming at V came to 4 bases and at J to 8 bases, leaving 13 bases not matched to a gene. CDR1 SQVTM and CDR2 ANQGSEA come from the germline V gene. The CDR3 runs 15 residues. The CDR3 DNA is TGCAGCGTTGGGACGCCAAGACAGGGGGCGCGGGGCTACACCTTC. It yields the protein CSVGTPRQGARGYTF.

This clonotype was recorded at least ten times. CDR3 DNA sequence: TGTGCCAGCTCACCGACAGGGTTGGATTCACCCCTCCACTTT. Protein product: CASSPTGLDSPLHF. The chain joins TRBV18 to TRBJ1-6, with TRBD1 identical over 7 bases. Per the germline V gene, CDR1 is KGHSH and CDR2 is LQKENI. J gave up 8 bases and V 3 bases, and 4 bases lay outside the gene matches. This CDR3 has 14 amino acids.

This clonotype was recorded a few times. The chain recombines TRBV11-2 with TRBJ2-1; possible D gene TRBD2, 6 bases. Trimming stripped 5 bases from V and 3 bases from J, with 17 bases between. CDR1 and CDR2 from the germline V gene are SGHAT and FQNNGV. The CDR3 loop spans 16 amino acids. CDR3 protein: CASSAGPGIRYNEQFF. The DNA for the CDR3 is TGTGCCAGCAGCGCGGGGCCGGGAATCCGCTACAATGAGCAGTTCTTC. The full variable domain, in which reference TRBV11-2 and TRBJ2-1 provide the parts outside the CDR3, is EAGVAQSPRYKIIEKRQSVAFWCNPISGHATLYWYQQILGQGPKLLIQFQNNGVVDDSQLPKDRFSAERLKGVDSTLKIQPAKLEDSAVYLCASSAGPGIRYNEQFFGPGTRLTVL.

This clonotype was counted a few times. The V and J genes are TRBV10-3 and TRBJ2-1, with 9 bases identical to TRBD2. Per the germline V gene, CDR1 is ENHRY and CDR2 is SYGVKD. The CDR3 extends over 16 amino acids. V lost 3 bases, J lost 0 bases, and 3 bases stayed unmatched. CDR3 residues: CAISDYSGGSYNEQFF. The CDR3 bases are TGTGCCATCAGTGATTATAGCGGGGGCTCCTACAATGAGCAGTTCTTC.

The CDR3 sequence is CASSYDRDRGIYEQYF. Written as DNA, the CDR3 is TGTGCCAGCAGTTACGATCGGGACAGGGGGATTTACGAGCAGTACTTC. The V and J genes are TRBV6-2 or TRBV6-3 and TRBJ2-7; TRBD1 matches at 11 bases. This CDR3 spans 16 amino acids. V shed 2 bases and J 4 bases; nucleotides not matched to a gene: 7. CDR1 and CDR2 from the germline V gene are MNHEY and SVGEGT.

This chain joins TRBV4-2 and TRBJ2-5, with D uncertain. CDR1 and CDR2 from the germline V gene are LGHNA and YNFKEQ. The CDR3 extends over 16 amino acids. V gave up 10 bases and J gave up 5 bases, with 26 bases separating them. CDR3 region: CAMGPGLRCLLETQYF. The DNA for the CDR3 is TGTGCCATGGGCCCCGGGCTCCGGTGCCTTCTCGAGACCCAGTACTTC.

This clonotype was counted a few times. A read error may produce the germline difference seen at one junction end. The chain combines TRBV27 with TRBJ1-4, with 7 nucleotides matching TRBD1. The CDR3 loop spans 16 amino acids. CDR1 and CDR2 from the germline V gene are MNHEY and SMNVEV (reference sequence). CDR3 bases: TGTGCCAGCAGTCTATCCCGACAGGGACATAATGAAAAACTGTTTTTT. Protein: CASSLSRQGHNEKLFF.

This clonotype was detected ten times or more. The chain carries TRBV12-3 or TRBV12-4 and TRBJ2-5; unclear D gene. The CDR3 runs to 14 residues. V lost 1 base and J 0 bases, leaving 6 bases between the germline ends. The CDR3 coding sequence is TGTGCCAGCAGTTTAGGGCCGAACCAAGAGACCCAGTACTTC. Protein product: CASSLGPNQETQYF.

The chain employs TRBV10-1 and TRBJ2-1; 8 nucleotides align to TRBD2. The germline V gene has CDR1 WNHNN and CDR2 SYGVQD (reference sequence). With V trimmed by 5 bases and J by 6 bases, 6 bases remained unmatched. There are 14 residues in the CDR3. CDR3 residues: CASSPGTRGNEQFF. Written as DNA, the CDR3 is TGCGCCAGCAGTCCCGGGACTAGGGGCAATGAGCAGTTCTTC.

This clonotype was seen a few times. The CDR3 nucleotides read TGCGCCAGCACCTCCAGCGGGATAACGTCAGAGACCCAGTACTTC. This gives the protein CASTSSGITSETQYF. J is TRBJ2-5 and V is TRBV5-1, with 7 positions matching TRBD2. The V gene end was trimmed by 6 bases and the J gene end by 4 bases; junction bases not matched to a gene: 12. The CDR3 is made up of 15 amino acids. CDR1 SGHRS and CDR2 YFSETQ come from the germline V gene.